What follows are 14 T cell receptor beta chains derived from one specimen sequenced in a study of vaccination and CD4 T cells after COVID-19. In TCRdb, the PCR reads were re-called with MiXCR into one record per CDR3 protein. The table records about 18,000 distinct CDR3 sequences, 55% to 65% of them present only once. Source: CD4+ T cells from blood, taken after SARS-CoV-2 vaccination. These receptors were taken from a human donor who had recovered from COVID-19.

The CDR3 here is CSARAGGAIQPQHF. The CDR3 coding sequence is TGCAGTGCTAGAGCGGGGGGCGCTATCCAGCCCCAGCATTTT. The chain carries TRBV20-1 and TRBJ1-5; D perhaps matches TRBD1 (6 bases). Germline V gives CDR1 DFQATT, CDR2 SNEGSKA (reference sequence). Trimming shortened V by 1 base and J by 7 bases, and 14 bases separated the two germline ends. The CDR3 sequence is 14 residues long.

Only a few counts were recorded for this clonotype. The V gene is TRBV6-5, the J gene TRBJ1-2; TRBD1 matches 8 bases. CDR1 and CDR2 (germline): MNHEY, SVGAGI. V was clipped by 2 bases and J by 3 bases; unmatched bases: 5. The CDR3 sequence is 15 residues long. The CDR3 region is CASSYRAGGDYGYTF. CDR3 in DNA: TGTGCCAGCAGTTACCGGGCAGGGGGCGACTATGGCTACACCTTC.

The chain combines TRBV12-5 with TRBJ2-2; TRBD1 agrees at 11 bases. V gave up 5 bases and J gave up 2 bases; unmatched junction bases: 4. CDR3 length: 16 residues. The germline gives CDR1 LGHNT, CDR2 FRNRAP. The CDR3 DNA is TGTGCTAGTGGTCCCGGGACAGGGGGAAACACCGGGGAGCTGTTTTTT. Translating gives CASGPGTGGNTGELFF.

This clonotype was seen a handful of times. The chain has TRBV19 and TRBJ1-5; D not resolved. V was pared by 1 base and J by 9 bases, with 16 bases between. CDR1 is LNHDA, CDR2 SQIVND, per germline (reference sequence). CDR3 length: 15 residues. The CDR3 protein is CASSIGPTRIRPQHF. Written as DNA, the CDR3 is TGTGCCAGTAGTATAGGACCCACAAGAATTAGGCCCCAGCATTTT. The variable domain in full, completed from reference TRBV19 and TRBJ1-5, reads DGGITQSPKYLFRKEGQNVTLSCEQNLNHDAMYWYRQDPGQGLRLIYYSQIVNDFQKGDIAEGYSVSREKKESFPLTVTSAQKNPTAFYLCASSIGPTRIRPQHFGDGTRLSIL.

V usage is TRBV25-1 and J usage is TRBJ2-3; TRBD2 matches at 9 bases. Germline CDR1 and CDR2: MGHDK and SYGVNS. The V gene end was trimmed by 2 bases and the J gene end by 0 bases; junction bases not matched to a gene: 9. The CDR3 runs 18 residues. CDR3 protein: CASSEGLSAGGSTDTQYF. Written as DNA, the CDR3 is TGTGCCAGCAGTGAAGGTCTCTCGGCGGGAGGGAGCACAGATACGCAGTATTTT.

The V and J genes are TRBV12-3 or TRBV12-4 and TRBJ2-5; weak D call: TRBD1 (5 bases). The CDR3 sequence is 11 residues long. The V and J ends lost 3 bases and 8 bases respectively, with 7 bases between them. The CDR3 nucleotides are TGTGCCAGCAGTTTCCAGGGAACCCAGTACTTC. This sequence encodes CASSFQGTQYF.

V gene TRBV20-1 combines with J gene TRBJ2-5; 13 positions match TRBD2. V lost 4 bases to trimming and J lost 1 base; unmatched junction nucleotides: 9. CDR3 length: 17 residues. CDR1 and CDR2 (germline): DFQATT, SNEGSKA (reference sequence). In nucleotides, the CDR3 is TGCAGTGCTAATGGACTAGCGGGAGTAGTAGGCCAAGAGACCCAGTACTTC. Translation gives CSANGLAGVVGQETQYF.

This rearrangement joins TRBV20-1 to TRBJ2-5; weak D call: TRBD2 (7 bases). V was clipped by 3 bases and J by 7 bases, with 12 bases between them. This CDR3 has 12 amino acids. Germline CDR1 reads DFQATT; CDR2 reads SNEGSKA (reference sequence). CDR3 sequence: CSASGGQLTQYF. DNA of the CDR3: TGCAGTGCTAGCGGGGGGCAATTGACCCAGTACTTC.

J is TRBJ1-2 and V is TRBV7-2; a possible D gene is TRBD1 (5 bases). Germline lookup yields CDR1 SGHTA and CDR2 FQGNSA. The V end lost 5 bases, the J end lost 6 bases, and 19 bases lay between the germline ends. This CDR3 region has 15 residues. CDR3 protein: CASSRGDLPADGYTF. DNA for the CDR3: TGTGCCAGCAGCCGCGGGGACCTACCGGCGGATGGCTACACCTTC.

The J gene is TRBJ2-5, the V gene TRBV2; 7 bases agree with TRBD2. The junction had 10 bases not matched to a gene; V was cut back by 8 bases and J by 7 bases. The CDR3 is 13 residues long. CDR1 and CDR2 (germline): SNHLY, FYNNEI. For the CDR3, the DNA is TGTGCCAGCGGGGCGGGAGCAACCGGGACCCAGTACTTC. The encoded protein is CASGAGATGTQYF.

The gene calls are TRBV4-2 and TRBJ2-3, with unresolved D. Germline assignment: CDR1 LGHNA and CDR2 YNFKEQ. Trimming stripped 0 bases from V and 2 bases from J, with 9 bases between. The CDR3 contains 15 residues. CDR3 residues: CASSQDYRITDTQYF. In DNA form, the CDR3 reads TGTGCCAGCAGCCAAGATTATCGGATCACAGATACGCAGTATTTT.

This rearrangement joins TRBV10-3 to TRBJ2-1; 8 bases match TRBD2. The germline V gene has CDR1 ENHRY and CDR2 SYGVKD. Trimming at V came to 3 bases and at J to 9 bases, leaving 7 bases not matched to a gene. This CDR3 has 14 residues. This CDR3 is CAISDGTRILEQFF. CDR3 nucleotides: TGTGCCATCAGTGACGGGACTAGAATCCTTGAGCAGTTCTTC.

The rearrangement links TRBV20-1 to TRBJ2-5; D is unclear. Germline loops: CDR1 DFQATT, CDR2 SNEGSKA (reference sequence). The CDR3 has 13 residues. V lost 2 bases, J lost 4 bases, and 11 bases lay in between. CDR3 amino acids: CSARKQSGETQYF. The CDR3 nucleotides read TGCAGTGCTAGAAAACAGTCCGGAGAGACCCAGTACTTC.

This chain links TRBV20-1 with TRBJ2-3; TRBD1 might be the D (8 bases). This CDR3 contains 18 residues. Per germline, CDR1 DFQATT and CDR2 SNEGSKA (reference sequence). V lost 6 bases to trimming and J lost 2 bases, with 27 bases between them. The CDR3 sequence is CSAARGQGASGITDTQYF. CDR3 bases: TGCAGTGCCGCCCGTGGACAGGGAGCTAGCGGAATCACAGATACGCAGTATTTT.